The clone carrying this T cell receptor beta chain has only one observation. Its antigen remains unknown. This sample stems from a study of cytomegalovirus exposure and HLA in healthy donors. The PCR ran on 60 Vbeta and 13 Jbeta primers. TCRdb's copy holds only in-frame clones and misses some; the assay was immunoSEQ multiplex PCR. The sample includes 74,000 or so clones, 65% to 85% seen only once; the top ten take under 25%. The CDR3 has 14 residues. The germline V gene has CDR1 SSHAT and CDR2 FNYEAQ (reference sequence). Trimming took off 5 bases at V and 7 bases at J, with 17 bases between the two ends. Findings of the study overall: Using the classifier, cytomegalovirus status was reportedly diagnosed with high specificity and sensitivity. In most subjects, TCR beta sequences reportedly gave accurate predictions of HLA-A and HLA-B alleles.

Input material: PBMCs. The TCR comes from a woman aged 40 to 49 in good health and CMV-seropositive. This chain links TRBV7-7 with TRBJ1-2; unclear D gene. The chain's CDR3 is CASSPFPGWPGYTF. CDR3 nucleotide sequence: TGTGCCAGCAGCCCATTCCCCGGGTGGCCTGGCTACACCTTC. Complete variable domain (other parts from reference TRBV7-7 and TRBJ1-2): GAGVSQSPRYKVTKRGQDVTLRCDPISSHATLYWYQQALGQGPEFLTYFNYEAQPDKSGLPSDRFSAERPEGSISTLTIQRTEQRDSAMYRCASSPFPGWPGYTFGSGTRLTVV.